This T cell receptor beta chain was captured by sequencing in a study of cytomegalovirus exposure and HLA in healthy donors. Study-wide findings and caveats: Some public TCRs appeared in many individuals, while most sequences were rare.

Some clones are missing from TCRdb's copy, which holds only in-frame ones; the method was immunoSEQ multiplex PCR. Of around 75,000 clones listed, approximately 86% are singletons. With respect to this clone: Its antigen is unknown.

The V and J ends lost 2 bases and 5 bases respectively, with 9 bases between them. Germline values: CDR1 KGHSH, CDR2 LQKENI. The CDR3 is made up of 13 amino acids. Sequencing was performed on PBMCs. This sequence originates from a young man in good health and CMV-seronegative. V usage is TRBV18 and J usage is TRBJ1-2, with D possibly matching TRBD1 (6 bases). The CDR3 DNA reads TGTGCCAGCTCACCATCAGGGGATTATGGCTACACCTTC. Translating gives CASSPSGDYGYTF. The whole variable domain, remainder taken from reference TRBV18 and TRBJ1-2, is NAGVMQNPRHLVRRRGQEARLRCSPMKGHSHVYWYRQLPEEGLKFMVYLQKENIIDESGMPKERFSAEFPKEGPSILRIQQVVRGDSAAYFCASSPSGDYGYTFGSGTRLTVV.